This is a list of T cell receptor beta chains from one sample in a study of shared clonotypes between healthy human individuals. TCRdb keeps only in-frame clones here, not all; method: immunoSEQ multiplex PCR. Among under 2,500,000 clones listed, 95% were seen once. The sequencing input was naive CD4+ T cells sorted from blood. Receptors were obtained from a man younger than 35 in good health. The CDR3 runs from the conserved cysteine through the conserved F or W. The D gene is left open where the match is weak. Rows give clone size only sometimes, using once, few, many, or a class for an expanded clone.

TRBV9,TRBJ1-6,-,-,CASSVSAIEGNSPLHF,TGTGCCAGCAGCGTATCGGCCATCGAAGGTAATTCACCCCTCCACTTT
TRBV5-1,TRBJ1-6,-,few,CASRLNRVGDSPLHF,TGCGCCAGCAGATTAAACAGGGTTGGGGATTCACCCCTCCACTTT
TRBV11-2,TRBJ1-1,-,-,CASRPGTRSAFF,TGTGCCAGCAGGCCCGGGACGAGGTCCGCTTTCTTT
TRBV5-6,TRBJ1-2,-,-,CASSLGRREGYTF,TGTGCCAGCAGCTTGGGTCGCAGAGAGGGCTACACCTTC
TRBV2,TRBJ2-3,-,-,CASSWGPEDTQYF,TGTGCCAGCAGTTGGGGGCCCGAAGATACGCAGTATTTT
TRBV18,TRBJ1-2,-,-,CASSPGQTVLVGYGYTF,TGTGCCAGCTCACCTGGACAGACTGTGTTGGTGGGCTATGGCTACACCTTC
TRBV6-1,TRBJ2-7,-,-,CASSVVGGTYEQYF,TGTGCCAGCAGTGTTGTGGGTGGCACCTACGAGCAGTACTTC
TRBV9,TRBJ2-2,-,once,CASSGYTGELFF,TGTGCCAGCAGCGGGTACACCGGGGAGCTGTTTTTT
TRBV19,TRBJ2-5,-,-,CASSGASETQYF,TGTGCCAGTAGCGGAGCGTCGGAGACCCAGTACTTC
TRBV2,TRBJ2-6,-,-,CASGAESSGANVLTF,TGTGCCAGCGGGGCAGAGAGCTCTGGGGCCAACGTCCTGACTTTC
TRBV6-1,TRBJ1-3,-,few,CASSLMAAGNTIYF,TGTGCCAGCAGTCTCATGGCTGCTGGAAACACCATATATTTT
TRBV19,TRBJ1-5,-,-,CASSPLGQSNQPQHF,TGTGCCAGTAGTCCCCTCGGGCAGAGCAATCAGCCCCAGCATTTT
TRBV7-3,TRBJ2-2,-,-,CASSFAGVGTGELFF,TGTGCCAGCAGCTTCGCCGGGGTCGGCACCGGGGAGCTGTTTTTT
TRBV2,TRBJ1-3,TRBD1,-,CASSHRGGNTIYF,TGTGCCAGCAGCCACAGGGGTGGAAACACCATATATTTT
TRBV2,TRBJ1-4,TRBD1,-,CASSLTTGGEKLFF,TGTGCCAGCAGCCTCACGACAGGGGGTGAAAAACTGTTTTTT
TRBV19,TRBJ2-3,-,-,CASSTVGGTDTQYF,TGTGCCAGTAGTACGGTCGGAGGGACAGATACGCAGTATTTT
TRBV7-9,TRBJ2-1,TRBD2,-,CASSPRSGSSYNEQFF,TGTGCCAGCAGCCCCCGTAGCGGGAGCAGTTACAATGAGCAGTTCTTC
TRBV6-1,TRBJ2-7,-,-,CASSVRGYEQYF,TGTGCCAGCAGTGTCCGGGGCTACGAGCAGTACTTC
TRBV10-2,TRBJ1-5,-,-,CASSGGPEGDQPQHF,TGCGCCAGCAGTGGGGGCCCCGAGGGAGATCAGCCCCAGCATTTT
TRBV5-5,TRBJ2-7,-,-,CASSPNTGSREQYF,TGTGCCAGCAGCCCGAACACCGGGTCTCGCGAGCAGTACTTC
TRBV21-1,TRBJ1-1,-,once,CASSKSVDCSSNTEAFF,TGTGCCAGCAGCAAAAGTGTCGACTGTTCCTCGAACACTGAAGCTTTCTTT
TRBV4-1,TRBJ2-5,-,-,CASSQELNQRTQYF,TGCGCCAGCAGCCAAGAACTTAATCAGAGGACCCAGTACTTC
TRBV7-2,TRBJ2-7,-,-,CASSPLGSSYEQYF,TGTGCCAGCAGCCCATTGGGCAGCTCCTACGAGCAGTACTTC
TRBV27,TRBJ1-2,TRBD1,-,CASSSRTGPLYGYTF,TGTGCCAGCAGTTCCAGGACAGGGCCTCTCTATGGCTACACCTTC
TRBV11-2,TRBJ2-7,-,once,CASSVDSLSSYEQYF,TGTGCCAGCAGCGTGGACAGCCTGAGCTCCTACGAGCAGTACTTC
TRBV6-1,TRBJ2-1,TRBD2,-,CASSEGGLAVYNEQFF,TGTGCCAGCAGTGAAGGCGGACTAGCGGTCTACAATGAGCAGTTCTTC
TRBV5-1,TRBJ2-2,TRBD1,once,CASSVDRGYTGELFF,TGCGCCAGCAGCGTTGACAGGGGATACACCGGGGAGCTGTTTTTT
TRBV21-1,TRBJ1-1,-,-,CASSKDRDRVNTEAFF,TGTGCCAGCAGCAAAGACAGGGACAGGGTGAACACTGAAGCTTTCTTT
TRBV6-1,TRBJ1-3,-,-,CASSERHSGNTIYF,TGTGCCAGCAGTGAAAGGCACTCTGGAAACACCATATATTTT
TRBV28,TRBJ2-2,-,-,CASSLGHLASTGELFF,TGTGCCAGCAGTTTAGGGCACCTTGCGAGCACCGGGGAGCTGTTTTTT
TRBV27,TRBJ2-1,-,-,CASSFGRTGNEQFF,TGTGCCAGCAGTTTTGGGAGGACGGGTAATGAGCAGTTCTTC
TRBV7-2,TRBJ1-3,TRBD1,-,CASSPAGTVGNTIYF,TGTGCCAGCAGCCCGGCCGGGACAGTAGGAAACACCATATATTTT
TRBV5-4,TRBJ2-7,-,once,CASSLGQGGGSYEQYF,TGTGCCAGCAGCTTGGGTCAAGGGGGAGGTTCCTACGAGCAGTACTTC
TRBV4-1,TRBJ2-7,TRBD1,-,CASSHLPVGQGYEQYF,TGCGCCAGCAGCCATTTACCGGTGGGACAGGGTTACGAGCAGTACTTC
TRBV6-6,TRBJ1-1,-,-,CASSLGGNTEAFF,TGTGCCAGCAGTCTCGGGGGGAACACTGAAGCTTTCTTT
TRBV28,TRBJ1-4,-,-,CASSLWGGGTNEKLFF,TGTGCCAGCAGTTTATGGGGAGGGGGAACTAATGAAAAACTGTTTTTT
TRBV25-1,TRBJ2-7,-,-,CASSVTGGSYEQYF,TGTGCCAGCAGTGTTACTGGTGGGAGCTACGAGCAGTACTTC
TRBV6-1,TRBJ1-6,TRBD1,once,CASSAALTGGNSPLHF,TGTGCCAGCAGTGCTGCCCTCACAGGGGGTAATTCACCCCTCCACTTT
TRBV7-2,TRBJ2-7,-,-,CASSLGLKQYF,TGTGCCAGCAGCTTAGGTCTCAAGCAGTACTTC
TRBV7-9,TRBJ2-7,TRBD1,-,CASRPTGGHEQYF,TGTGCCAGCAGACCGACAGGGGGCCACGAGCAGTACTTC
TRBV11-2,TRBJ2-7,-,-,CASSPLIRYEQYF,TGTGCCAGCAGCCCTCTGATACGCTACGAGCAGTACTTC
TRBV11-1,TRBJ2-3,TRBD1,-,CASSWTGTGDTQYF,TGTGCCAGCAGCTGGACAGGTACCGGAGATACGCAGTATTTT